The 25 T cell receptor beta chains below all came from one sample that was sequenced in a study of tumor-infiltrating lymphocytes in oesophageal squamous cell carcinoma. TCRdb itself ran the PCR reads through MiXCR, one entry per CDR3 protein. The sample has approximately 13,000 distinct CDR3 sequences, roughly 50% seen once. The sample was esophageal tumor tissue. Receptors originate from a female donor with esophageal squamous cell carcinoma.

The J gene is TRBJ2-6, the V gene TRBV2, with TRBD1 matching 10 bases. Per the germline V gene, CDR1 is SNHLY and CDR2 is FYNNEI. Losses at the gene ends were 6 bases for V and 0 bases for J; bases not matched to a gene: 11. The CDR3 runs to 19 residues. CDR3 sequence reads: CASRSPGTGVSSGANVLTF. DNA of the CDR3: TGTGCCAGCAGATCTCCCGGGACAGGGGTCTCCTCTGGGGCCAACGTCCTGACTTTC. The full variable domain, in which reference TRBV2 and TRBJ2-6 provide the parts outside the CDR3, is EPEVTQTPSHQVTQMGQEVILRCVPISNHLYFYWYRQILGQKVEFLVSFYNNEISEKSEIFDDQFSVERPDGSNFTLKIRSTKLEDSAMYFCASRSPGTGVSSGANVLTFGAGSRLTVL.

This rearrangement joins TRBV7-3 to TRBJ2-5; 14 nucleotides align to TRBD2. In germline, CDR1 is SGHTA, CDR2 FQGTGA. The CDR3 covers 17 residues. V lost 5 bases, J lost 11 bases, and 16 bases stayed unmatched. DNA for the CDR3: TGTGCCAGCAGCCAGACTAGCGGGAGGGCCTGGGGCAATGAGCAGTACTTC. It translates to CASSQTSGRAWGNEQYF.

The chain carries TRBV11-2 and TRBJ2-7; 8 nucleotides align to TRBD2. The DNA end is a closer match to TRBJ2-1, so the J assignment may be wrong. This CDR3 is built from 16 residues. CDR1 is SGHAT, CDR2 FQNNGV, per germline. In nucleotides, the CDR3 is TGTGCCAGCAGCTTAACGGGAGGGCCCCCGAGGGATGAGCAGTTCTTC. Translating gives CASSLTGGPPRDEQFF.

This clonotype was recorded only once. The final CDR3 position lacks the conserved phenylalanine or tryptophan, pointing to a likely read error. The limits of the CDR3 on the DNA are not certain, so only TCRdb's listed CDR3 is given. The rearrangement joins TRBV7-2 to TRBJ2-6; whether TRBD2, the table's D call, matches the DNA was not checked. 17 amino acids form the CDR3, both terminal residues included. Germline values: CDR1 SGHTA, CDR2 FQGNSA. CDR3 amino acids: CASSLKDLYNSPLHFGP.

Many counts were recorded for this clonotype. CDR3 nucleotide sequence: TGCGCCAGCAGTGAGTGGGCCGACAGGAAGAACACTGAAGCTTTCTTT. Protein sequence: CASSEWADRKNTEAFF. This chain uses TRBV10-2 with TRBJ1-1; maybe TRBD1 (6 bases). Trimming took off 1 base at V and 1 base at J, with 13 bases between the two ends. This CDR3 contains 16 residues. Germline CDR1 WSHSY, CDR2 SAAADI.

Concerning this clonotype: The junction and the germline gene differ at one end; a read error may be behind it. CDR3 sequence: CAGSLSQWDTGELFF. The CDR3 nucleotides are TGTGCCGGCAGCTTAAGTCAATGGGACACCGGGGAGCTGTTTTTT. This chain joins TRBV7-6 and TRBJ2-2; D uncertain. CDR1 is SGHVS, CDR2 FNYEAQ, per germline. The CDR3 sequence is 15 residues long.

This clonotype showed up just a few times. The chain combines TRBV27 with TRBJ1-2; D remains ambiguous. Germline V gives CDR1 MNHEY, CDR2 SMNVEV (reference sequence). Trimming stripped 0 bases from V and 3 bases from J, with 5 bases between. CDR3 size: 13 residues. The CDR3 DNA is TGTGCCAGCAGTTTATCCAGTCACTATGGCTACACCTTC. As protein: CASSLSSHYGYTF.

V gene TRBV7-6 combines with J gene TRBJ2-1; 9 positions match TRBD2. Germline lookup yields CDR1 SGHVS and CDR2 FNYEAQ. Trimming cost V 1 base and J 10 bases; bases outside gene matches: 11. This CDR3 is 16 amino acids long. The CDR3 sequence: CASSLGGTSNPGEQFF. CDR3 bases: TGTGCCAGCAGCTTAGGCGGGACTAGCAACCCGGGGGAGCAGTTCTTC. The variable domain in full, completed from reference TRBV7-6 and TRBJ2-1, reads GAGVSQSPRYKVTKRGQDVALRCDPISGHVSLYWYRQALGQGPEFLTYFNYEAQQDKSGLPNDRFSAERPEGSISTLTIQRTEQRDSAMYRCASSLGGTSNPGEQFFGPGTRLTVL.

This chain links TRBV7-3 with TRBJ2-1; D remains unclear. The J call may be faulty, since TRBJ2-5 better matches the DNA end. The CDR3 has 13 amino acids. Germline V lookup: CDR1 SGHTA, CDR2 FQGTGA. CDR3: CASSSISGETQYF. The DNA of the CDR3 is TGTGCCAGCAGCTCAATCTCAGGAGAGACCCAGTACTTC.

This chain connects TRBV6-2 or TRBV6-3 to TRBJ1-5; TRBD1 matches 7 bases. The CDR3 contains 15 residues. From germline, CDR1 is MNHEY and CDR2 SVGEGT. V shed 0 bases, J shed 7 bases, and the junction held 6 bases outside the gene matches. The CDR3: CASSYSTGRMQPQHF. CDR3 DNA sequence: TGTGCCAGCAGTTACTCGACAGGGAGGATGCAGCCCCAGCATTTT.

The genes are TRBV6-6 and TRBJ2-6, with TRBD2 matching over 8 bases. The J call may not be correct, given that the DNA end is closer to TRBJ2-7. CDR3 size: 14 residues. Germline CDR1 reads MNHNY; CDR2 reads SVGAGI (reference sequence). The CDR3 DNA sequence: TGTGCCAGCAGGACTCGGGAGGGCCTCTACGAGCAGTACTTC. Translating gives CASRTREGLYEQYF.

This clonotype appeared a few times. The chain is built from TRBV7-2 and TRBJ1-2; TRBD1 aligns across 8 bases. Per the germline V gene, CDR1 is SGHTA and CDR2 is FQGNSA. This CDR3 has 15 residues. V lost 5 bases and J lost 7; bases outside the gene matches: 12. CDR3 residues: CASSPYLTGGGGYTF. Here the CDR3 DNA reads TGTGCCAGCAGCCCTTACCTAACAGGGGGAGGTGGCTACACCTTC.

In its sample, this clonotype ranks as medium-sized. The V gene is TRBV6-1, the J gene TRBJ2-7, with 9 bases aligning to TRBD2. This CDR3 is 12 amino acids long. CDR1 is MNHNS, CDR2 SASEGT, per germline. The ends lost 6 bases at V and 3 bases at J; junction bases unmatched: 0. The CDR3 nucleotides are TGTGCCAGCAGGACTAGCGGCTACGAGCAGTACTTC. Translated, it gives CASRTSGYEQYF.

This clonotype showed up many times. The chain uses TRBV6-4 and TRBJ2-3; 10 nucleotides agree with TRBD2. This CDR3 has 14 residues. J was trimmed by 4 bases and V by 2 bases; bases with no gene match: 0. Germline V gene sequence: CDR1 MRHNA, CDR2 SNTAGT. The CDR3 DNA reads as TGTGCCAGCAGTGACGGGACTAGCGCAGATACGCAGTATTTT. Its protein product is CASSDGTSADTQYF.

The chain joins TRBV20-1 to TRBJ2-7; a possible D gene is TRBD1 (7 bases). In germline, CDR1 is DFQATT, CDR2 SNEGSKA (reference sequence). The CDR3 consists of 13 residues. V shed 4 bases and J shed 2 bases, with 12 bases lying between them. CDR3 loop: CSAIPRGAYEQYF. Written as DNA, the CDR3 is TGCAGTGCTATCCCCAGGGGGGCCTACGAGCAGTACTTC.

This clonotype was observed a single time. The chain is built from TRBV7-3 and TRBJ2-3; 10 bases are shared with TRBD2. The assigned J gene may be wrong: the sequence end matches TRBJ2-5 better. The CDR3 extends over 18 amino acids. Germline V gene data show CDR1 as SGHTA and CDR2 as FQGTGA. The CDR3 protein is CASSSRGLAGAGAETQYF. As DNA, the CDR3 is TGTGCCAGCAGCTCCCGAGGGCTAGCGGGGGCCGGGGCGGAGACCCAGTACTTC.

The chain carries TRBV7-2 and TRBJ2-3, with D maybe TRBD1 (6 bases). The J call may not be correct, given that the DNA end is closer to TRBJ2-6. Germline CDR1 and CDR2: SGHTA and FQGNSA. The length of the CDR3 is 16 residues. The CDR3 nucleotides read TGTGCCAGTACATCGGGTGTAGGGGGAAGGGCCAACGTCCTGACTTTC. It translates to CASTSGVGGRANVLTF.

For this clonotype: Its ends do not fully match the called genes, so a read error is possible. The chain employs TRBV7-2 and TRBJ2-1, with a possible D match to TRBD2 (6 bases). Germline V lookup: CDR1 SGHTA, CDR2 FQGNSA. The CDR3 has 17 residues. DNA for the CDR3: TGTGCCAGCAGCTTAGTCGGGCGGGACGGAAGGGGCTCACCCCTCCACTTC. Encoded protein: CASSLVGRDGRGSPLHF.

The chain uses TRBV12-3 or TRBV12-4 and TRBJ2-3, with D possibly being TRBD2 (6 bases). The CDR3 totals 12 residues. Trimming took off 6 bases at V and 2 bases at J, with 6 bases between the two ends. DNA of the CDR3: TGTGCCAGCAGGCGGGACACAGATACGCAGTATTTT. It is translated as CASRRDTDTQYF.

The chain joins TRBV7-6 to TRBJ2-3; TRBD1 aligns across 7 bases. The CDR3 extends over 16 amino acids. Germline lookup yields CDR1 SGHVS and CDR2 FNYEAQ. The ends lost 5 bases at V and 4 bases at J; junction bases unmatched: 12. CDR3 sequence: CASSRGSGQSADTQYF. The CDR3 DNA reads TGTGCCAGCAGCAGAGGATCGGGACAGTCTGCAGATACGCAGTATTTT.

Only one count was recorded for this clonotype. This chain links TRBV7-8 with TRBJ2-7, with a weak D call TRBD2 (5 bases). The closer fit of TRBJ2-1 to the DNA end suggests the J call may be wrong. This CDR3 comprises 17 residues. Germline values: CDR1 SGHVS, CDR2 FQNEAQ. CDR3 region: CASSLERQRPRGNEQFF. As DNA, the CDR3 is TGTGCCAGCAGCTTAGAACGGCAGCGGCCCCGGGGAAATGAGCAGTTCTTC.

This chain uses TRBV7-2 with TRBJ2-6, with 7 bases that match TRBD1. The CDR3 totals 16 residues. J lost 2 bases, V lost 6 bases, and 7 bases had no gene match. Germline loops: CDR1 SGHTA, CDR2 FQGNSA. CDR3 bases: TGTGCCAGCAGTCCTAGTACAGGGGCTGGGGCCAACGTCCTGACTTTC. This sequence encodes CASSPSTGAGANVLTF.

This clonotype counts as medium-sized. The genes are TRBV11-2 and TRBJ2-5; the D gene could be TRBD1 or TRBD2 (5 bases each). The CDR3 covers 15 residues. V shed 1 base and J shed 1 base, with 10 bases lying between them. Germline V gene sequence: CDR1 SGHAT, CDR2 FQNNGV. The CDR3 reads CASSLGWGTQETQYF. The CDR3, as DNA: TGTGCCAGCAGCTTAGGGTGGGGGACCCAAGAGACCCAGTACTTC.

In its sample, this clonotype was seen a few times. As the CDR3 is not closed by the conserved phenylalanine or tryptophan, this likely results from a read error. No DNA is shown, since the ends of the CDR3 on it are uncertain; the CDR3 is the one TCRdb lists. The V gene is TRBV6-2 or TRBV6-3, the J gene TRBJ2-1; the table's D call TRBD1 went unverified against the DNA. Germline V CDR1 and CDR2: MNHEY, SVGEGT. A total of 14 residues make up the CDR3, ends included. CDR3 protein: CASSPGLSGYTFGS.

This clonotype showed up just a few times. V is TRBV11-2 and J is TRBJ2-4, with TRBD2 matching 9 bases. The end of the DNA fits TRBJ2-5 better, so the J call may be wrong. Germline values: CDR1 SGHAT, CDR2 FQNNGV. This CDR3 has 17 residues. The CDR3 nucleotides read TGTGCCAGCAGCCCATATCGGAGCGGGGGGCGTCAAGAGACCCAGTACTTC. Its protein is CASSPYRSGGRQETQYF.